The 30 T cell receptor beta chains listed next were all sequenced from one sample in a study of blood T cell repertoires in COVID-19. TCRdb's table, derived via immunoSEQ multiplex PCR, lists solely in-frame clones and lacks some. In the table there are some 170,000 clones, just under 90% of which are singletons. Sequences were obtained from peripheral blood. The receptors were sampled from a woman between 65 and 79 years old with COVID-19, enrolled during active disease.

The chain recombines TRBV7-3 with TRBJ1-1; no clear D gene. Per the germline V gene, CDR1 is SGHTA and CDR2 is FQGTGA. The length of the CDR3 is 13 residues. V was pared by 0 bases and J by 8 bases, with 10 bases between. The CDR3 is CASSLTGYQEAFF. In nucleotides, the CDR3 is TGTGCCAGCAGCTTAACGGGCTACCAAGAAGCTTTCTTT.

The chain recombines TRBV19 with TRBJ2-4; 8 nucleotides align to TRBD2. This CDR3 is 16 amino acids long. CDR1 and CDR2 (germline): LNHDA, SQIVND (reference sequence). J gave up 0 bases and V 2 bases, and 3 bases lay outside the gene matches. The CDR3 nucleotides read TGTGCCAGTAGTATAACGGGAGGGATAGCCAAAAACATTCAGTACTTC. This gives the protein CASSITGGIAKNIQYF. Drawing the rest from reference TRBV19 and TRBJ2-4, the complete variable domain is DGGITQSPKYLFRKEGQNVTLSCEQNLNHDAMYWYRQDPGQGLRLIYYSQIVNDFQKGDIAEGYSVSREKKESFPLTVTSAQKNPTAFYLCASSITGGIAKNIQYFGAGTRLSVL.

The chain has TRBV28 and TRBJ1-1; TRBD1 might be the D (5 bases). Germline CDR1 reads MDHEN; CDR2 reads SYDVKM. Trimming left V 4 bases short and J 5 bases short, with 11 bases between. The CDR3 runs to 13 residues. CDR3 region: CASSSRVFTEAFF. Here the CDR3 DNA reads TGTGCCAGCAGTTCCAGGGTGTTTACTGAAGCTTTCTTT.

V usage is TRBV5-5 and J usage is TRBJ2-7; D remains ambiguous. V was shortened by 3 bases and J by 0 bases, with 10 bases between the two germline ends. Germline V gene data show CDR1 as SGHKS and CDR2 as YYEKEE (reference sequence). The CDR3 has 14 residues. The CDR3 DNA reads TGTGCCAGCAGCTCAAGAACGAGCTCCTACGAGCAGTACTTC. Its translation is CASSSRTSSYEQYF.

V usage is TRBV6-5 and J usage is TRBJ2-1; 13 bases line up with TRBD2. In germline, CDR1 is MNHEY, CDR2 SVGAGI. The ends lost 5 bases at V and 7 bases at J; junction bases unmatched: 5. CDR3 length: 15 amino acids. CDR3 sequence: CASSQLAGGLNEQFF. CDR3 nucleotides: TGTGCCAGCAGTCAACTAGCGGGAGGGCTTAATGAGCAGTTCTTC.

The rearrangement links TRBV6-6 to TRBJ2-5; possible D gene TRBD1, 6 bases. Trimming pared 5 bases from V and 4 bases from J, leaving 14 bases between. The CDR3 is 14 residues long. Germline values: CDR1 MNHNY, CDR2 SVGAGI (reference sequence). CDR3 sequence: CASSPPGTPETQYF. The DNA for the CDR3 is TGTGCCAGCAGTCCACCCGGGACACCAGAGACCCAGTACTTC.

The V call is TRBV28, the J call TRBJ1-4; possible D gene TRBD1, 5 bases. The V end lost 5 bases, the J end lost 0 bases, and 10 bases lay between the germline ends. CDR3 length: 15 residues. CDR1 and CDR2 (germline): MDHEN, SYDVKM. The CDR3 DNA follows: TGTGCCAGCAGTCACGGGGGAACAACTAATGAAAAACTGTTTTTT. Encoded protein: CASSHGGTTNEKLFF.

The rearrangement uses TRBV14 and TRBJ2-1, with D tentatively TRBD1 (6 bases). Trimming left V 6 bases short and J 2 bases short, with 11 bases between. From germline, CDR1 is SGHDN and CDR2 FVKESK. The CDR3 sequence is 14 residues long. The CDR3 spells CASRTGNPYNEQFF. CDR3 in DNA: TGTGCCAGCAGAACAGGGAACCCCTACAATGAGCAGTTCTTC.

The chain carries TRBV2 and TRBJ2-7; tentative D call: TRBD1 (6 bases). V was pared by 6 bases and J by 5 bases, with 14 bases between. This CDR3 contains 13 residues. Germline V gene lookup returns CDR1 SNHLY and CDR2 FYNNEI. In DNA, the CDR3 is TGTGCCAGCAGGCCAGGGGCGGTAGACGAGCAGTACTTC. Translating it yields CASRPGAVDEQYF.

The rearrangement joins TRBV19 to TRBJ2-7; 10 bases map to TRBD2. J lost 6 bases, V lost 1 base, and 6 bases had no gene match. This CDR3 is built from 15 residues. Germline loops: CDR1 LNHDA, CDR2 SQIVND (reference sequence). This chain's CDR3 is CASSIVTSGIREQYF. CDR3 sequence (DNA): TGTGCCAGTAGTATAGTAACTAGCGGGATTCGCGAGCAGTACTTC.

CDR3 coding DNA: TGTGCCAGCAGTTTATCCTACACAGGGGGGTCGCCCCAGCATTTT. Its protein product is CASSLSYTGGSPQHF. This chain joins TRBV28 and TRBJ1-5, with 8 bases that match TRBD1. Germline V gene data show CDR1 as MDHEN and CDR2 as SYDVKM. With V trimmed by 1 base and J by 9 bases, 8 bases remained unmatched. The length of the CDR3 is 15 residues. The full variable domain, in which reference TRBV28 and TRBJ1-5 provide the parts outside the CDR3, is DVKVTQSSRYLVKRTGEKVFLECVQDMDHENMFWYRQDPGLGLRLIYFSYDVKMKEKGDIPEGYSVSREKKERFSLILESASTNQTSMYLCASSLSYTGGSPQHFGDGTRLSIL.

The chain has TRBV3-1 (or the pseudogene TRBV3-2) and TRBJ1-3, with TRBD1 matching over 7 bases. Germline V gives CDR1 LGHDT, CDR2 YNNKEL (reference sequence). With 1 base clipped from V and 2 bases from J, the junction kept 2 bases outside the gene matches. The CDR3 is 15 amino acids. CDR3 protein: CASSQGTGAGNTIYF. CDR3 nucleotides: TGTGCCAGCAGCCAAGGAACAGGGGCTGGAAACACCATATATTTT.

The chain recombines TRBV30 with TRBJ2-3; possible D gene TRBD1, 5 bases. This CDR3 is built from 13 residues. CDR1 is GTSNPN and CDR2 is SVGIG in the germline V gene (reference sequence). CDR3 sequence reads: CASIVAGKDTQYF. The CDR3 DNA is TGTGCTTCTATAGTCGCAGGGAAAGATACGCAGTATTTT.

This chain links TRBV28 with TRBJ2-5, with D maybe TRBD1 (6 bases). CDR1 is MDHEN, CDR2 SYDVKM, per germline. V shed 8 bases and J shed 1 base, with 14 bases lying between them. The CDR3 spans 14 residues. CDR3 loop: CASDGAGVQETQYF. The CDR3 nucleotides read TGTGCCAGCGATGGCGCAGGGGTCCAAGAGACCCAGTACTTC. The full variable domain, rest sourced from reference TRBV28 and TRBJ2-5, is DVKVTQSSRYLVKRTGEKVFLECVQDMDHENMFWYRQDPGLGLRLIYFSYDVKMKEKGDIPEGYSVSREKKERFSLILESASTNQTSMYLCASDGAGVQETQYFGPGTRLLVL.

This chain links TRBV28 with TRBJ2-2, with TRBD1 as a possible D gene (5 bases). With 2 bases removed from V and 4 bases from J, the gap between germline ends came to 8 bases. Germline V gene sequence: CDR1 MDHEN, CDR2 SYDVKM. The CDR3 is 14 amino acids. The chain's CDR3 is CASSLDQGTGELFF. CDR3 DNA sequence: TGTGCCAGCAGTTTAGATCAGGGCACCGGGGAGCTGTTTTTT.

This chain uses TRBV18 with TRBJ2-5; 10 positions agree with TRBD1. Trimming removed 4 bases from V and 5 bases from J; junction bases left unmatched: 7. The CDR3 has 15 amino acids. The germline V gene encodes CDR1 KGHSH and CDR2 LQKENI. CDR3 bases: TGTGCCAGCTCACGCGGGACAGGGGATCTCGAGACCCAGTACTTC. It is translated as CASSRGTGDLETQYF.

CDR3 sequence: CASSQERGLAGGPKGELFF. The CDR3 bases are TGTGCCAGCAGCCAAGAAAGGGGACTAGCGGGAGGCCCCAAGGGGGAGCTGTTTTTT. The chain is built from TRBV3-1 (or the pseudogene TRBV3-2) and TRBJ2-2, with 15 nucleotides matching TRBD2. With 0 bases clipped from V and 8 bases from J, the junction kept 10 bases outside the gene matches. This CDR3 region has 19 residues. Per the germline V gene, CDR1 is LGHDT and CDR2 is YNNKEL (reference sequence).

This clone turned up a few times. This chain links TRBV4-1 with TRBJ1-5, with unresolved D. Deletions cut 0 bases from V and 1 base from J, with 13 bases between. In germline, CDR1 is MGHRA, CDR2 YSYEKL. The CDR3 is 17 residues long. CDR3 residues: CASSQDPQRKSNQPQHF. For the CDR3, the DNA is TGCGCCAGCAGCCAAGATCCCCAGAGGAAGAGCAATCAGCCCCAGCATTTT.

The J gene is TRBJ1-1, the V gene TRBV28; possibly TRBD1 for D (5 bases). Germline CDR1 and CDR2: MDHEN and SYDVKM. The CDR3 is made up of 15 amino acids. V lost 2 bases and J 2 bases, leaving 12 bases between the germline ends. The CDR3 DNA reads TGTGCCAGCAGTTTAATCGACGGGGGAAACACTGAAGCTTTCTTT. Protein sequence: CASSLIDGGNTEAFF.

V usage is TRBV5-4 and J usage is TRBJ1-2; weak D call: TRBD1 (6 bases). The CDR3 runs to 13 residues. Trimming left V 1 base short and J 6 bases short, with 10 bases between. Germline assignment: CDR1 SGHNT and CDR2 YYREEE (reference sequence). CDR3 in DNA: TGTGCCAGCAGCTTGCGGGGGGCCAATGGCTACACCTTC. Its protein product is CASSLRGANGYTF.

This chain connects TRBV19 to TRBJ2-1; a weak D match, TRBD2 (6 bases). V was trimmed by 5 bases and J by 7 bases, leaving 12 bases between them. The CDR3 is 13 amino acids. The germline V gene has CDR1 LNHDA and CDR2 SQIVND (reference sequence). CDR3 sequence (DNA): TGTGCCAGTAGTGCCCCGGGGGTGAATGAGCAGTTCTTC. Amino acids: CASSAPGVNEQFF.

V gene TRBV30 combines with J gene TRBJ1-2; TRBD1 might be the D (5 bases). V lost 8 bases to trimming and J lost 7 bases, with 14 bases between them. Germline-derived CDR1 and CDR2 are GTSNPN and SVGIG (reference sequence). The CDR3 sequence is 11 residues long. The CDR3 nucleotides are TGTGCCACCCCCGGGGGAAGTGGCTACACCTTC. Residues: CATPGGSGYTF.

The V call is TRBV9, the J call TRBJ2-7; 11 bases are a match to TRBD2. The J segment lost 4 bases and the V segment lost 3 bases, leaving 3 bases of the junction unmatched. The CDR3 has 14 residues. Germline loops: CDR1 SGDLS, CDR2 YYNGEE. In nucleotides, the CDR3 is TGTGCCAGCAGCGCGGGGACTAGCGGTTACGAGCAGTACTTC. It yields the protein CASSAGTSGYEQYF.

This clone showed up just once. The chain combines TRBV15 with TRBJ1-2; 10 nucleotides agree with TRBD1. Germline CDR1 LNHNV, CDR2 YYDKDF (reference sequence). Trimming took 1 base from V and 3 from J; bases not matched to a gene: 8. The CDR3 totals 17 residues. As DNA, the CDR3 is TGTGCCACCAGCAGAGCGGACAGGGGGTTCGTGGACTATGGCTACACCTTC. It is translated as CATSRADRGFVDYGYTF.

V is TRBV28 and J is TRBJ1-4; possible D gene TRBD1, 5 bases. CDR1 and CDR2 (germline): MDHEN, SYDVKM. Trimming pared 5 bases from V and 0 bases from J, leaving 16 bases between. The CDR3 contains 17 residues. The CDR3 loop is CASSHHVQAATNEKLFF. CDR3 nucleotide sequence: TGTGCCAGCAGTCACCACGTACAGGCCGCAACTAATGAAAAACTGTTTTTT.

The V call is TRBV3-1 (or the pseudogene TRBV3-2), the J call TRBJ2-4; 7 bases fit TRBD2. The CDR3 is 18 residues long. The germline V gene has CDR1 LGHDT and CDR2 YNNKEL (reference sequence). V dropped 4 bases and J dropped 3; count of bases not matched to a gene: 15. CDR3 DNA: TGTGCCAGCAGCCCGATTACCAGCGGGATCCCTGGCAAAAACATTCAGTACTTC. As protein: CASSPITSGIPGKNIQYF.

This chain connects TRBV30 to TRBJ2-7; 8 bases fit TRBD2. The CDR3 has 14 residues. Germline CDR1 GTSNPN, CDR2 SVGIG (reference sequence). V shed 0 bases and J 3 bases; nucleotides not matched to a gene: 4. This CDR3 reads CAWSVDSGVYEQYF. CDR3 nucleotides: TGTGCCTGGAGTGTTGATAGCGGGGTCTACGAGCAGTACTTC.

The chain uses TRBV12-3 or TRBV12-4 and TRBJ1-6, with unresolved D. Trimming left V 6 bases short and J 10 bases short, with 13 bases between. The CDR3 sequence is 13 residues long. CDR3 protein: CASRLGVVSPLHF. CDR3 DNA: TGTGCCAGCAGGCTGGGCGTGGTCTCACCCCTCCACTTT.

This chain uses TRBV19 with TRBJ1-5, with D perhaps TRBD1 (6 bases). The V gene lost 5 bases and the J gene lost 3 bases, with 8 bases spanning the gap. CDR3 size: 13 residues. CDR1 and CDR2 (germline): LNHDA, SQIVND (reference sequence). The DNA for the CDR3 is TGTGCCAGTAGTTGGGACACCAATCAGCCCCAGCATTTT. Its protein is CASSWDTNQPQHF.

J is TRBJ2-5 and V is TRBV7-9; TRBD2 agrees at 10 bases. Trimming at V came to 3 bases and at J to 5 bases, leaving 6 bases not matched to a gene. The CDR3 consists of 15 residues. Germline loops: CDR1 SEHNR, CDR2 FQNEAQ (reference sequence). CDR3 bases: TGTGCCAGCAGCTTGGCTAGCGGGAGTTATGAGACCCAGTACTTC. Translation gives CASSLASGSYETQYF.